This TCR beta chain was recorded in a study of fetal regulatory T cell absence and autoimmunity. This table comes from immunoSEQ multiplex PCR, and its TCRdb copy is limited to in-frame clones, with some not included. The sample carries approximately 94,000 clones, approximately 79% recorded once. Germline assignment: CDR1 MNHNS and CDR2 SASEGT. V was cut by 11 bases and J by 2 bases, with 10 bases left in between. This CDR3 region has 12 residues. Material for sequencing was pancreas tissue. This chain uses TRBV6-1 with TRBJ1-5, with D possibly matching TRBD1 (6 bases). The TCR sequence derives from a male donor with IPEX syndrome. CDR3 nucleotide sequence: TGTGCCGGTCACAGGGGCAATCAGCCCCAGCATTTT. This gives the protein CAGHRGNQPQHF.